This TCR beta chain is drawn from a study of long-term antiretroviral therapy in people with HIV. CDR1 is LNHNV, CDR2 YYDKDF, per germline (reference sequence). V lost 0 bases, J lost 6 bases, and 17 bases lay in between. The CDR3 totals 17 residues. Study-wide results and limits: All time points showed a repertoire dominated by clones expanded before ART. Against controls, HIV repertoires showed narrower ranges of CDR3 length. Although diversity increased after ART, it remained lower than in transplant donor controls.

Regarding this clone: The antigen is unknown.

Every specimen provided 1-10 million cryopreserved PBMC before DNA extraction took place. The assay used was immunoSEQ (version v3.0), run at survey level. Generated by immunoSEQ multiplex PCR, the TCRdb table keeps only in-frame clones and is missing some. Of 30,000 to 45,000 clones in the sample, 75% to 85% were seen once. This receptor was taken from a man under 40 with HIV. Sequenced material: unsorted PBMCs, taken 3.4 years after starting antiretroviral therapy. The rearrangement uses TRBV15 and TRBJ2-2; D is possibly TRBD2 (6 bases). Here the CDR3 reads CATSRDRSGPLSGELFF. The CDR3 DNA is TGTGCCACCAGCAGAGATCGTAGCGGACCTCTTTCCGGGGAGCTGTTTTTT.